This T cell receptor beta chain was obtained from a study of T cell responses to AZD1222 COVID-19 vaccine. Whole-study findings and limits: Two AZD1222 administrations were followed by greater Spike-specific TCR breadth and depth. Clonal diversity may have been underestimated in mostly white British donors. Repertoire sampling happened only post peak T cell response. Only five or six individuals given AZD1222 were seropositive at baseline.

The table lists this clone with a count of one. Antigen unknown. The method was immunoSEQ multiplex PCR; TCRdb's version includes in-frame clones alone and lacks a portion of them. The sample lists roughly 85,000 clones, 90% occurring once. Deletions cut 5 bases from V and 0 bases from J, with 7 bases between. This CDR3 is built from 13 residues. CDR1 and CDR2 (germline): SGHTA, FQGTGA. The sample here was peripheral blood, taken 28 days after the second AZD1222 dose. The clonotype comes from an adult who received the AZD1222 COVID-19 vaccine. The chain has TRBV7-3 and TRBJ1-1, with D uncertain. DNA of the CDR3: TGTGCCAGCAGCGTAAATCTGAACACTGAAGCTTTCTTT. Translation: CASSVNLNTEAFF.